This paragraph covers one TCR beta chain sequence. The antigen remains undetermined. Researchers ran the PCR with 60 Vbeta and 13 Jbeta primers. TCRdb's copy holds only in-frame clones and misses some; the assay was immunoSEQ multiplex PCR. The table has approximately 56,000 clones, about 70% seen once. Between the trimmed V and J ends, which lost 0 bases and 1 base, there was a span of 18 bases. Germline V gives CDR1 LGHNA, CDR2 YSLEER. CDR3 length: 18 residues. These data belong to a study of cytomegalovirus exposure and HLA in healthy donors. Study conclusions and caveats: Analysis was carried out at a later point, and it linked a missense DCLRE1C variant to TCR beta V- and J-gene trimming. In presence/absence analyses, roughly uniform sequencing depth across donors was assumed. No immune exposure information besides CMV serostatus was available. A likely sequencing artifact accounted for one observed cluster of highly shared sequence variants.

The sample comprised PBMCs. The TCR sequence derives from a woman between 50 and 59 years old in good health and CMV-seropositive. J is TRBJ1-1 and V is TRBV4-3; D not certain. The CDR3 nucleotides read TGCGCCAGCAGCCAAGAGACCCCTAGATTACACGGGAACACTGAAGCTTTCTTT. Protein: CASSQETPRLHGNTEAFF.